This T cell receptor beta chain comes out of a study of vaccination effects on CD4 cells after COVID-19. For this clone: Its antigen remains unidentified.

Between the trimmed V and J ends, which lost 4 bases and 4 bases, there was a span of 12 bases. The CDR3 is made up of 15 amino acids. Germline V gene lookup returns CDR1 SGHRS and CDR2 YFSETQ. Sequencing in the ViraFEST assay came after antigen-specific CD4+ T cells had been expanded with viral peptide pools, which were used to stimulate PBMC. Cells that had been cultured for 10 days were the source of isolated CD4+ T cells. PCR showed that the person got SARS-CoV-2 infection at some point between March and December 2020. Each culture well received roughly 1.9 million PBMC. These cells were then cultured in IMDM with 10 IU/ml IL-2 and about 9.4 ug/ml peptides. The protocol was immunoSEQ multiplex PCR, while the TCRdb copy is restricted to in-frame clones and leaves out a portion. The sample lists approximately 33,000 clones; about 73% were seen once.

The chain is built from TRBV5-1 and TRBJ2-6; D is undetermined. The TCR was taken from a human donor who had a prior SARS-CoV-2 infection. This material consisted of CD4+ T cells from PBMCs cultured with HCoV-NL63 spike peptides, taken before COVID-19 vaccination. The chain's CDR3 is CASSATLVGANVLTF. CDR3 DNA: TGCGCCAGCAGCGCGACACTTGTCGGGGCCAACGTCCTGACTTTC. The full variable domain, completed using reference TRBV5-1 and TRBJ2-6, is KAGVTQTPRYLIKTRGQQVTLSCSPISGHRSVSWYQQTPGQGLQFLFEYFSETQRNKGNFPGRFSGRQFSNSRSEMNVSTLELGDSALYLCASSATLVGANVLTFGAGSRLTVL.